This T cell receptor beta chain was sequenced during a study of blood T cells in healthy people across ages. V gave up 3 bases and J gave up 4 bases, with 18 bases separating them. Looked up from germline, CDR1 is SQVTM and CDR2 is ANQGSEA. The CDR3 extends over 15 amino acids. Together with a sample-barcoded 5' primer, a J-beta primer mix was included in a second PCR lasting roughly 6 to 12 cycles. TCRdb reprocessed the 5' RACE reads with MiXCR, giving one entry per CDR3 protein. The sample lists about 800,000 distinct CDR3 sequences, approximately 25% occurring once. These data are also associated with another study on T cells of mothers and their children.

The source is a boy aged 5-17 years in good health. Sequenced input: blood. This chain links TRBV29-1 with TRBJ1-1; TRBD1 is a possible D gene (5 bases). The CDR3 DNA sequence: TGCAGCGTTGATGGGACTATACCCCTGAGCACTGAAGCTTTCTTT. Translated: CSVDGTIPLSTEAFF.